This TCR beta chain was identified in a study of blood T cell repertoires in COVID-19. Study context: The samples span acute and convalescent COVID-19 from the United States, Italy and Spain. T cells, B-cell-depleted T cells, or PBMCs provided the cDNA or gDNA that served as material.

CDR3 size: 13 residues. The germline CDR1 and CDR2 sequences are SNHLY and FYNNEI. Trimming pared 1 base from V and 4 bases from J, leaving 7 bases between. Authors' data handling: For nucleated cells, counts were estimated from reference gene primer amplification. Here immunoSEQ multiplex PCR was the method, and the copy in TCRdb shows in-frame clones only, minus some. D and trimming come from the DNA, and the V and J calls and clone size come from that table. This repertoire shows 55,000 to 80,000 clones, roughly 85% found once; its top ten account for roughly 18%. Sequenced input: peripheral blood. The sequence came from a woman aged 80 or over with acute or convalescent COVID-19. The rearrangement joins TRBV2 to TRBJ1-1; D remains ambiguous. CDR3 amino acids: CASSEDTTTEAFF. CDR3 nucleotides: TGTGCCAGCAGTGAAGACACAACCACTGAAGCTTTCTTT.